One sample yielded the 14 T cell receptor beta chains listed below, sequenced in a study of blood T cell repertoires in COVID-19 (dated by TCRdb to 2020 to 2022). Libraries were made using the immunoSEQ multiplex PCR assay. What TCRdb holds here is the immuneACCESS table cut down to in-frame rearrangements. Part of the clones is not present; checked against another copy, under half of the missing clones reflect an unresolved V gene, and the others are unexplained. This sample holds roughly 200,000 clones; more than 85% were observed only once. Roughly 25% of the sample is in the top ten clones. The sequenced sample consisted of PBMCs or T cells enriched from blood (not recorded which). All receptors derive from a woman between 40 and 55 years old in a cohort exposed to, infected with or recovered from COVID-19 (not recorded which).

The chain combines TRBV11-3 with TRBJ1-4; 7 positions match TRBD1. There are 15 residues in the CDR3. V lost 2 bases to trimming and J lost 3 bases; unmatched junction nucleotides: 3. CDR1 and CDR2 (germline): SGHNT, YENEEA. This CDR3 reads CASSLLQGANEKLFF. The CDR3 bases are TGTGCCAGCAGCTTATTGCAGGGGGCTAATGAAAAACTGTTTTTT.

This clone was seen once. This chain connects TRBV18 to TRBJ2-3; 10 bases fit TRBD2. The CDR3 contains 16 residues. The germline V gene encodes CDR1 KGHSH and CDR2 LQKENI. V was clipped by 1 base and J by 1 base; unmatched bases: 2. CDR3: CASSPLAGGRTDTQYF. Here the CDR3 DNA reads TGTGCCAGCTCACCACTAGCGGGGGGCCGCACAGATACGCAGTATTTT.

The chain has TRBV24-1 and TRBJ2-2; D is unresolved. V lost 12 bases and J 8 bases, leaving 15 bases between the germline ends. The CDR3 length is 12 residues. Per germline, CDR1 KGHDR and CDR2 SFDVKD. In DNA form, the CDR3 reads TGTGCCTCCCGGAGTCCGCTTGGGGAGCTGTTTTTT. This codes for CASRSPLGELFF.

The chain employs TRBV27 and TRBJ1-6, with 8 positions matching TRBD1. Germline V CDR1 and CDR2: MNHEY, SMNVEV (reference sequence). Trimming cost V 8 bases and J 14 bases; bases outside gene matches: 14. The CDR3 runs 14 residues. The CDR3 DNA reads as TGTGCCAGCCGTACCGGACAGGGCTCGCGGTCCCTCCACTTT. It codes for CASRTGQGSRSLHF.

As DNA, the CDR3 is TGTGCCAGCAGCTCTACCACTGAAGCTTTCTTT. Translation gives CASSSTTEAFF. This chain links TRBV7-2 with TRBJ1-1; D gene unclear. Per the germline V gene, CDR1 is SGHTA and CDR2 is FQGNSA. V lost 4 bases to trimming and J lost 4 bases, with 4 bases between them. The CDR3 sequence is 11 residues long.

This chain links TRBV11-2 with TRBJ2-7, with D unclear. Germline V gene data show CDR1 as SGHAT and CDR2 as FQNNGV. The CDR3 runs 13 residues. V was cut by 1 base and J by 4 bases, with 8 bases left in between. This CDR3 is CASSLVDKYEQYF. The DNA of the CDR3 is TGTGCCAGCAGCTTAGTAGACAAATACGAGCAGTACTTC.

This chain links TRBV4-1 with TRBJ1-1; possibly TRBD1 for D (5 bases). The CDR3 is made up of 14 amino acids. The V gene's germline CDR1 is MGHRA and CDR2 YSYEKL. Trimming left V 1 base short and J 4 bases short, with 10 bases between. The CDR3 DNA follows: TGCGCCAGCAGCCAAGCGCGGGGGATCACTGAAGCTTTCTTT. It codes for CASSQARGITEAFF.

This sequence joins TRBV25-1 and TRBJ1-1; no clear D gene. The CDR3 runs 14 residues. V was shortened by 2 bases and J by 5 bases, with 12 bases between the two germline ends. Germline CDR1 reads MGHDK; CDR2 reads SYGVNS. The CDR3 spells CASSELGGVTEAFF. DNA of the CDR3: TGTGCCAGCAGTGAACTGGGCGGGGTTACTGAAGCTTTCTTT.

The count of this clone is one. V and J are TRBV27 and TRBJ1-2, with 12 bases lining up with TRBD1. The CDR3 length is 16 residues. Germline trimming cut 0 bases from V and 4 bases from J; bases unmatched to any gene: 3. The V gene's germline CDR1 is MNHEY and CDR2 SMNVEV (reference sequence). The chain's CDR3 is CASSLSGTGGGYGYTF. DNA for the CDR3: TGTGCCAGCAGTTTATCCGGGACAGGGGGCGGCTATGGCTACACCTTC.

This rearrangement joins TRBV19 to TRBJ1-5; 8 positions agree with TRBD1. J gave up 0 bases and V 7 bases, and 5 bases lay outside the gene matches. The CDR3 sequence is 15 residues long. From germline, CDR1 is LNHDA and CDR2 SQIVND (reference sequence). CDR3 coding DNA: TGTGCCAGTATCCGGACAGGGAATAGCAATCAGCCCCAGCATTTT. The encoded protein is CASIRTGNSNQPQHF.

The chain is built from TRBV2 and TRBJ1-2, with TRBD1 matching 7 bases. This CDR3 region has 15 residues. Germline CDR1 reads SNHLY; CDR2 reads FYNNEI. The trim removed 1 base at V and 4 bases at J, leaving 6 bases unmatched. CDR3 residues: CASSEVRGQTYGYTF. CDR3 DNA sequence: TGTGCCAGCAGTGAAGTCCGGGGACAGACCTATGGCTACACCTTC.

This sequence joins TRBV7-2 and TRBJ1-2; tentative D call: TRBD1 (5 bases). V was shortened by 1 base and J by 3 bases, with 12 bases between the two germline ends. Germline V gene lookup returns CDR1 SGHTA and CDR2 FQGNSA. The CDR3 covers 15 residues. The CDR3 spells CASSLERGRDYGYTF. The CDR3 DNA follows: TGTGCCAGCAGCTTAGAAAGGGGAAGGGACTATGGCTACACCTTC.

This clone was detected a few times. The CDR3: CASSADRGFQETQYF. CDR3 sequence (DNA): TGTGCCAGCAGTGCGGACAGGGGATTCCAAGAGACCCAGTACTTC. The rearrangement links TRBV2 to TRBJ2-5, with 9 bases identical to TRBD1. The CDR3 has 15 amino acids. Germline trimming cut 4 bases from V and 1 base from J; bases unmatched to any gene: 4. From germline, CDR1 is SNHLY and CDR2 FYNNEI.

The V and J genes are TRBV3-1 (or the pseudogene TRBV3-2) and TRBJ1-2, with TRBD1 matching 8 bases. The CDR3 loop spans 14 amino acids. The J segment lost 4 bases and the V segment lost 6 bases, leaving 7 bases of the junction unmatched. Per the germline V gene, CDR1 is LGHDT and CDR2 is YNNKEL (reference sequence). For the CDR3, the DNA is TGTGCCAGCAGGCAACAGGGGGGCCCCTATGGCTACACCTTC. Translating gives CASRQQGGPYGYTF.